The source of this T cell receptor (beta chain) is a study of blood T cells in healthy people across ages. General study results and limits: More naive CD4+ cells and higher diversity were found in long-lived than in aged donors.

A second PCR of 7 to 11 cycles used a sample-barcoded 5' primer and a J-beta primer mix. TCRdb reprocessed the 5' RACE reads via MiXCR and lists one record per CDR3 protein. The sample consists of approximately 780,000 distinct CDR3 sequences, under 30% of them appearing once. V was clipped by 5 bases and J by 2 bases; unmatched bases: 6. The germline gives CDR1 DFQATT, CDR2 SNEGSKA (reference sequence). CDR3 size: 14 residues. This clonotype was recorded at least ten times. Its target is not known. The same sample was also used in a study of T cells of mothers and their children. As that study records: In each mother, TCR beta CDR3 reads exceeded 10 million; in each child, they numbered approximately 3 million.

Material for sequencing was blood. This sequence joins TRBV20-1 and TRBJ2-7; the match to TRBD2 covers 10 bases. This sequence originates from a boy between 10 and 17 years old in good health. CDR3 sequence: CSAFSGTSAYEQYF. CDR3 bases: TGCAGTGCTTTTTCCGGGACTAGCGCCTACGAGCAGTACTTC.